A single sample is the source of the 3 T cell receptor beta chains below, sequenced in a study of blood T cell repertoires in COVID-19. Sequencing used immunoSEQ multiplex PCR; TCRdb keeps in-frame clones, though not all of them. This repertoire shows approximately 260,000 clones, roughly 86% found once; its top ten account for 3.6%. What was sequenced was peripheral blood. The receptors originated from a young man with active or convalescent COVID-19.

The J gene is TRBJ2-1, the V gene TRBV7-2; TRBD2 is a possible D gene (6 bases). The CDR3 length is 17 residues. Germline CDR1 reads SGHTA; CDR2 reads FQGNSA. Trimming removed 5 bases from V and 4 bases from J, with 21 bases in between. The chain's CDR3 is CASSLGGLTARYNEQFF. The CDR3 bases are TGTGCCAGCAGCCTGGGGGGATTAACGGCAAGATACAATGAGCAGTTCTTC.

This rearrangement joins TRBV27 to TRBJ1-2, with D possibly matching TRBD1 (5 bases). V was trimmed by 4 bases and J by 3 bases, leaving 12 bases between them. Germline loops: CDR1 MNHEY, CDR2 SMNVEV (reference sequence). CDR3 length: 14 residues. The CDR3 region is CASSSTVSDYGYTF. The CDR3 DNA is TGTGCCAGCAGTTCGACAGTATCCGACTATGGCTACACCTTC.

The chain links TRBV6-6 to TRBJ1-6; D uncertain. This CDR3 region has 13 residues. The germline V gene encodes CDR1 MNHNY and CDR2 SVGAGI (reference sequence). The V gene lost 7 bases and the J gene lost 8 bases, with 12 bases spanning the gap. In DNA, the CDR3 is TGTGCCAGCACTGACCGGCGGGATTCACCCCTCCACTTT. Its translation is CASTDRRDSPLHF.